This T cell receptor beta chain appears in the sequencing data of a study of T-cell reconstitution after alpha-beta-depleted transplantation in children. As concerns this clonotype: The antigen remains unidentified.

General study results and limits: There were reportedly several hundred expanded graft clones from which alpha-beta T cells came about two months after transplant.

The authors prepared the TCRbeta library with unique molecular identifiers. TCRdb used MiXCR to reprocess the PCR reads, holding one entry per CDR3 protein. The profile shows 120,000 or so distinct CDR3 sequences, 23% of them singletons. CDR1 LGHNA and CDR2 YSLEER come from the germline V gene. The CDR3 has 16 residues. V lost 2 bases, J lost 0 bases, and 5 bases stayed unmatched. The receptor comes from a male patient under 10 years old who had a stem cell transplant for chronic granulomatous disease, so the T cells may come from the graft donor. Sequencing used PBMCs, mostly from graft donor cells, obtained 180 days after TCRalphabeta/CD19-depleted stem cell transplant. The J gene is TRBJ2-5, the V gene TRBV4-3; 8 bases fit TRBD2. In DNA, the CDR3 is TGCGCCAGCAGCCAATCAATAGCGGGGCACCAAGAGACCCAGTACTTC. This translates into CASSQSIAGHQETQYF.